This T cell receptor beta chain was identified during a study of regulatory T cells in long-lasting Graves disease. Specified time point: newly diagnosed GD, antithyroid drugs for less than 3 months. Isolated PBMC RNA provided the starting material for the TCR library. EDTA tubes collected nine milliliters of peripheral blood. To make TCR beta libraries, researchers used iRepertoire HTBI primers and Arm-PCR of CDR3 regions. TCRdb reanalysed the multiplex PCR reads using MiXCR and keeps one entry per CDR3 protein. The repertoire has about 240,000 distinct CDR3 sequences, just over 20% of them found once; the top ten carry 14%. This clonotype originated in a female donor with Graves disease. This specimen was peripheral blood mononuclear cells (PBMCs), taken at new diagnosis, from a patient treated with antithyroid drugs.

CDR3: CATRPPMVYGYTF. The CDR3 DNA follows: TGTGCCACCAGGCCCCCTATGGTCTATGGCTACACCTTC. V and J are TRBV6-1 and TRBJ1-2; no clear D. V was shortened by 10 bases and J by 4 bases, with 16 bases between the two germline ends. The germline V gene encodes CDR1 MNHNS and CDR2 SASEGT. The CDR3 sequence is 13 residues long.